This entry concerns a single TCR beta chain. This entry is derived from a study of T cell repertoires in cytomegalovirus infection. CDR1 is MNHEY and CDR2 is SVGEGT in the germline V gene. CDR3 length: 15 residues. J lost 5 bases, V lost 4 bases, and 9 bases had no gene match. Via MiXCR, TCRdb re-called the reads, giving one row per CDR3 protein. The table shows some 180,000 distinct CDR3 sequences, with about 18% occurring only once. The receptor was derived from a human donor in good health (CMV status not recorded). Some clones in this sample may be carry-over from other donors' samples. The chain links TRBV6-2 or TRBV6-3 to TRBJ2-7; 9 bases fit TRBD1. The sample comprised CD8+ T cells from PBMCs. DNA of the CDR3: TGTGCCAGCAGTTCAGACAGGGGGTATGCCAACGAGCAGTACTTC. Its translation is CASSSDRGYANEQYF.